Sequencing of this T cell receptor beta chain was carried out in a study of blood T cell repertoires in COVID-19. Study at large: From the United States, Italy and Spain came samples of acute and convalescent COVID-19. PBMCs, B-cell-depleted T cells, or T cells were the source of the cDNA or gDNA that made up the material.

Original processing notes: Nucleated cell number was recorded as an estimate derived from reference gene primer amplification. Measured with immunoSEQ multiplex PCR; TCRdb has only the in-frame clones, and not every one. V and J calls and clone size follow that table, whereas D and trimming were derived from the DNA. The sample contains approximately 250,000 clones, approximately 90% of which appear only once. The clonotype was recovered from a man aged 25-40 years who had recovered from COVID-19. Sequencing was carried out using peripheral blood.

CDR3 sequence: CASKLLDRESGEQFF. The CDR3 DNA sequence: TGTGCCAGCAAGCTACTGGACAGGGAATCGGGTGAGCAGTTCTTC. The V call is TRBV6-5, the J call TRBJ2-1; 8 nucleotides match TRBD1. Germline V gives CDR1 MNHEY, CDR2 SVGAGI. The V and J ends lost 7 bases and 9 bases, in that order; junction bases with no gene match: 14. The CDR3 contains 15 residues.